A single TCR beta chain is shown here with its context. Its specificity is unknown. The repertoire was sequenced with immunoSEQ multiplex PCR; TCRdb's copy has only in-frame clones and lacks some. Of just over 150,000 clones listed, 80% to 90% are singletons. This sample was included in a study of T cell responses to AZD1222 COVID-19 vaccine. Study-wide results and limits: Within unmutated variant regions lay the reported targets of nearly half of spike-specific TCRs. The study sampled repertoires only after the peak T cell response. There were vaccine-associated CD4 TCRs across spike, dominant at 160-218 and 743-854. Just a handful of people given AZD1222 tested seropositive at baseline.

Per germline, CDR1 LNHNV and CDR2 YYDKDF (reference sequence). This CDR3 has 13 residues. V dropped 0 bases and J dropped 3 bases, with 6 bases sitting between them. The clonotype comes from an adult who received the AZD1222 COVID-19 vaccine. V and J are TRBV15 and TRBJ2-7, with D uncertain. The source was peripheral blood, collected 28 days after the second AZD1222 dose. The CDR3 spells CATSRDRNYEQYF. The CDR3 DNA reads TGTGCCACCAGCAGAGATCGGAACTACGAGCAGTACTTC. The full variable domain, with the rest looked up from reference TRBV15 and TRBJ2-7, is DAMVIQNPRYQVTQFGKPVTLSCSQTLNHNVMYWYQQKSSQAPKLLFHYYDKDFNNEADTPDNFQSRRPNTSFCFLDIRSPGLGDTAMYLCATSRDRNYEQYFGPGTRLTVT.